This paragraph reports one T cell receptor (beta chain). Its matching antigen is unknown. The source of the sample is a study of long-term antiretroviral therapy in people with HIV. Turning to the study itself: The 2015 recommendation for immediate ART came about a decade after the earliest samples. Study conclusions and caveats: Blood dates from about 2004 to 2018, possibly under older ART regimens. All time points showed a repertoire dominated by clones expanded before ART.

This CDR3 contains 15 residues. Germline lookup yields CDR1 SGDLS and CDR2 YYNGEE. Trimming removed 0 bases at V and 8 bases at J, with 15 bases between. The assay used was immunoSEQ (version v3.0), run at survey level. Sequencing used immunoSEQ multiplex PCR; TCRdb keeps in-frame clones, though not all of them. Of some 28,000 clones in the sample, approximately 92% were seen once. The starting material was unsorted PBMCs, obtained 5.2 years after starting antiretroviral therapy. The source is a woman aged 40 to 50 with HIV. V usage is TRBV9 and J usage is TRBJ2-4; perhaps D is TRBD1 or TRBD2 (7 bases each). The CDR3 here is CASSVAGGGLDIQYF. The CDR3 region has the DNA TGTGCCAGCAGCGTAGCAGGGGGGGGGCTGGACATTCAGTACTTC.